What follows are 20 T cell receptor beta chains derived from one specimen sequenced in a study of cytomegalovirus exposure and HLA in healthy donors (dated by TCRdb to 2015 to 2018). The method behind the library was the immunoSEQ multiplex PCR assay. A mixture of 60 forward primers for TCR Vbeta segments and 13 reverse primers for TCR Jbeta segments was used in the multiplex PCR. TCRdb carries this immuneACCESS record with in-frame sequences only. Its versions omit some clonotypes, under half of them owing to an unresolved V gene in the studies checked, with the rest unexplained. The sample table records around 98,000 clones; around 68% of these occur just once. The ten most abundant clones make up 0.95% to 1.5% of the sample. Material: PBMCs. Receptors originate from a female donor in good health and CMV-seronegative.

The V call is TRBV5-4, the J call TRBJ2-5; D unresolved. CDR3 length equals 15 residues. Germline values: CDR1 SGHNT, CDR2 YYREEE (reference sequence). V was trimmed by 0 bases and J by 1 base, leaving 10 bases between them. DNA of the CDR3: TGTGCCAGCAGCTTGGCCAGGAAAATCCAAGAGACCCAGTACTTC. As protein: CASSLARKIQETQYF.

This clone was seen only a few times. V and J are TRBV9 and TRBJ1-5; the match to TRBD1 covers 7 bases. Germline V gene lookup returns CDR1 SGDLS and CDR2 YYNGEE. Germline trimming cut 0 bases from V and 6 bases from J; bases unmatched to any gene: 3. The CDR3 covers 14 residues. CDR3 sequence reads: CASSVASGGQPQHF. The CDR3, as DNA: TGTGCCAGCAGCGTAGCTTCAGGGGGTCAGCCCCAGCATTTT.

This clone was recorded a few times. The rearrangement links TRBV6-5 to TRBJ2-6; a weak D match, TRBD1 (5 bases). Germline lookup yields CDR1 MNHEY and CDR2 SVGAGI. V dropped 10 bases and J dropped 1 base, with 11 bases sitting between them. The CDR3 sequence is 14 residues long. The CDR3 region is CATLQASGANVLTF. CDR3 nucleotides: TGTGCCACACTACAGGCTTCTGGGGCCAACGTCCTGACTTTC.

The chain joins TRBV6-5 to TRBJ1-5, with D tentatively TRBD1 (6 bases). V lost 8 bases and J lost 6, with 14 bases in between. Germline CDR1 reads MNHEY; CDR2 reads SVGAGI. The CDR3 has 13 residues. The CDR3 nucleotides are TGTGCCAGCGGGGCCCGGGGGGCTCAGCCCCAGCATTTT. As protein: CASGARGAQPQHF.

This clone has more than one count but fewer than ten. The chain employs TRBV7-9 and TRBJ1-4; the D is unclear. The V gene's germline CDR1 is SEHNR and CDR2 FQNEAQ (reference sequence). Trimming took 3 bases from V and 3 from J, leaving 14 bases between them. The CDR3 spans 16 residues. The CDR3: CASSFGPLPSNEKLFF. The DNA of the CDR3 is TGTGCCAGCAGCTTCGGTCCTCTCCCCTCTAATGAAAAACTGTTTTTT.

V and J are TRBV6-5 and TRBJ1-3; D is perhaps TRBD1 (5 bases). V gave up 6 bases and J gave up 0 bases, with 12 bases separating them. CDR3 length equals 15 residues. Per germline, CDR1 MNHEY and CDR2 SVGAGI. In DNA, the CDR3 is TGTGCCAGCAGAAGACAGTTTAGCTCTGGAAACACCATATATTTT. This translates into CASRRQFSSGNTIYF.

This clone has only one observation. V and J are TRBV28 and TRBJ2-7; TRBD2 matches at 13 bases. With 5 bases clipped from V and 0 bases from J, the junction kept 4 bases outside the gene matches. The CDR3 is 16 residues long. CDR1 is MDHEN, CDR2 SYDVKM, per germline. This chain's CDR3 is CASSALAGGSSYEQYF. The CDR3 region has the DNA TGTGCCAGCAGTGCACTAGCGGGAGGGAGCTCCTACGAGCAGTACTTC. The entire variable domain, with the rest obtained from reference TRBV28 and TRBJ2-7, is as follows: DVKVTQSSRYLVKRTGEKVFLECVQDMDHENMFWYRQDPGLGLRLIYFSYDVKMKEKGDIPEGYSVSREKKERFSLILESASTNQTSMYLCASSALAGGSSYEQYFGPGTRLTVT.

The chain links TRBV6-1 to TRBJ1-5, with TRBD1 matching 8 bases. The CDR3 loop spans 13 amino acids. Germline-derived CDR1 and CDR2 are MNHNS and SASEGT. Losses at the gene ends were 5 bases for V and 8 bases for J; bases not matched to a gene: 5. Here the CDR3 DNA reads TGTGCCAGCAGTACAGGGGGGGTGGAGCCCCAGCATTTT. Translation: CASSTGGVEPQHF.

The chain couples TRBV4-3 to TRBJ2-1; D ambiguous. The length of the CDR3 is 14 residues. With 4 bases removed from V and 7 bases from J, the gap between germline ends came to 14 bases. The germline V gene encodes CDR1 LGHNA and CDR2 YSLEER. CDR3 coding DNA: TGCGCCAGCAGCCGAGGAGTCAAGAGTAATGAGCAGTTCTTC. Amino acids: CASSRGVKSNEQFF.

V gene TRBV6-5 combines with J gene TRBJ1-1; TRBD1 agrees at 9 bases. Germline-derived CDR1 and CDR2 are MNHEY and SVGAGI. CDR3 size: 14 residues. The V and J ends lost 4 bases and 5 bases, in that order; junction bases with no gene match: 5. Here the CDR3 reads CASSLQGARTEAFF. CDR3 DNA: TGTGCCAGCAGTTTACAGGGGGCAAGGACTGAAGCTTTCTTT.

V is TRBV7-8 and J is TRBJ1-4; D call uncertain. The CDR3 length is 12 residues. Germline V gene lookup returns CDR1 SGHVS and CDR2 FQNEAQ. V was pared by 1 base and J by 8 bases, with 5 bases between. The CDR3 loop is CASSLEEEKLFF. CDR3 sequence (DNA): TGTGCCAGCAGCTTAGAAGAGGAAAAACTGTTTTTT. The full variable domain, completed using reference TRBV7-8 and TRBJ1-4, is GAGVSQSPRYKVAKRGQDVALRCDPISGHVSLFWYQQALGQGPEFLTYFQNEAQLDKSGLPSDRFFAERPEGSVSTLKIQRTQQEDSAVYLCASSLEEEKLFFGSGTQLSVL.

This chain uses TRBV29-1 with TRBJ2-7; perhaps TRBD1 as D (6 bases). Germline V gene lookup returns CDR1 SQVTM and CDR2 ANQGSEA. The germline V and J ends were trimmed by 4 bases and 4 bases, with 20 bases remaining between them. This CDR3 has 15 amino acids. CDR3 amino acids: CSVVLQGSLKYEQYF. For the CDR3, the DNA is TGCAGCGTTGTCCTTCAGGGGTCCCTTAAATACGAGCAGTACTTC.

Worth noting for this clone: At one end the junction does not follow the germline gene, possibly because of a read error. The chain combines TRBV7-7 with TRBJ2-5; 10 bases agree with TRBD1. From germline, CDR1 is SSHAT and CDR2 FNYEAQ (reference sequence). The CDR3 consists of 18 residues. CDR3 nucleotides: TGTGCTAGCAGCTTAGGCGACTTCCGGGACAGGGGACGGGAGACCCAGTACTTC. This translates into CASSLGDFRDRGRETQYF. Supplemented by reference TRBV7-7 and TRBJ2-5, the full variable domain reads GAGVSQSPRYKVTKRGQDVTLRCDPISSHATLYWYQQALGQGPEFLTYFNYEAQPDKSGLPSDRFSAERPEGSISTLTIQRTEQRDSAMYRCASSLGDFRDRGRETQYFGPGTRLLVL.

This clone was picked up a small number of times. The V and J genes are TRBV19 and TRBJ2-2; 9 bases line up with TRBD1. Looked up from germline, CDR1 is LNHDA and CDR2 is SQIVND (reference sequence). The CDR3 runs to 17 residues. Unmatched junction bases numbered 7, after V lost 4 bases and J lost 1 base. CDR3 residues: CASSTGQGRMNTGELFF. The CDR3 DNA reads as TGTGCCAGTAGTACCGGACAGGGGCGTATGAACACCGGGGAGCTGTTTTTT.

In this sample, this clone turned up once. The chain combines TRBV30 with TRBJ1-1; D gene unclear. The CDR3 loop spans 14 amino acids. The V gene lost 2 bases and the J gene lost 4 bases, with 14 bases spanning the gap. Germline-derived CDR1 and CDR2 are GTSNPN and SVGIG (reference sequence). The CDR3 DNA sequence: TGTGCCTGGAGTCCTGGCAGTTACCTCACTGAAGCTTTCTTT. Its translation: CAWSPGSYLTEAFF.

The chain joins TRBV7-9 to TRBJ1-6; no clear D gene. Germline V CDR1 and CDR2: SEHNR, FQNEAQ (reference sequence). V gave up 6 bases and J gave up 1 base, with 4 bases separating them. This CDR3 has 13 residues. CDR3 nucleotides: TGTGCCAGCAGTACATCCTATAATTCACCCCTCCACTTT. This sequence encodes CASSTSYNSPLHF.

The chain is built from TRBV7-3 and TRBJ1-1; D not resolved. The CDR3 consists of 13 residues. Germline loops: CDR1 SGHTA, CDR2 FQGTGA. V lost 4 bases and J lost 8, with 14 bases in between. The CDR3 DNA follows: TGTGCCAGCAGCTACACGGTGGGCAGGGAAGCTTTCTTT. Amino acids: CASSYTVGREAFF.

The CDR3 sequence is CSVERGLAGPNEQFF. Here the CDR3 DNA reads TGCAGCGTTGAAAGGGGACTAGCGGGGCCCAATGAGCAGTTCTTC. V and J are TRBV29-1 and TRBJ2-1, with 13 bases lining up with TRBD2. CDR3 length: 15 amino acids. Germline CDR1 is SQVTM and CDR2 is ANQGSEA. Trimming removed 2 bases from V and 6 bases from J; junction bases left unmatched: 4.

The V and J genes are TRBV7-9 and TRBJ2-7, with D hard to call. The CDR3 has 16 amino acids. V was clipped by 5 bases and J by 1 base, with 18 bases between them. Germline loops: CDR1 SEHNR, CDR2 FQNEAQ (reference sequence). The DNA of the CDR3 is TGTGCCAGCAGCGAAACTGACGTACAGTCATCCTACGAGCAGTACTTC. Protein product: CASSETDVQSSYEQYF.

This chain uses TRBV5-4 with TRBJ2-3; a weak D match, TRBD2 (5 bases). The length of the CDR3 is 15 residues. V lost 3 bases and J lost 6, with 17 bases in between. CDR1 and CDR2 from the germline V gene are SGHNT and YYREEE (reference sequence). CDR3 bases: TGTGCCAGCAGCTCCACCCGAAGCGGCATGGATACGCAGTATTTT. Translated, it gives CASSSTRSGMDTQYF.